Each of the 5 T cell receptor beta chains below was sequenced from the same sample in a study of cytomegalovirus exposure and HLA in healthy donors. PCR was performed using 60 Vbeta and 13 Jbeta primers. Repertoires were generated with immunoSEQ multiplex PCR, while TCRdb's copy carries only in-frame clones and drops some. The sample includes around 100,000 clones, about 75% of them seen just once. The material sequenced was PBMCs. These receptors were collected from a man between 50 and 59 years old in good health and CMV-seronegative.

The chain has TRBV2 and TRBJ1-1; D may be TRBD1 (6 bases). Trimming shortened V by 6 bases and J by 4 bases, and 12 bases separated the two germline ends. Germline-derived CDR1 and CDR2 are SNHLY and FYNNEI. This CDR3 spans 13 amino acids. The CDR3 spells CASRTTGLTEAFF. CDR3 nucleotides: TGTGCCAGCAGAACAACAGGGCTCACTGAAGCTTTCTTT.

The rearrangement joins TRBV14 to TRBJ2-3; 12 positions agree with TRBD2. The CDR3 is 16 amino acids. The V gene end was trimmed by 1 base and the J gene end by 5 bases; junction bases not matched to a gene: 4. The germline V gene has CDR1 SGHDN and CDR2 FVKESK. CDR3 in amino acids: CASSQGTSGIRDTQYF. CDR3 DNA: TGTGCCAGCAGCCAAGGGACTAGCGGGATTAGAGATACGCAGTATTTT.

V gene TRBV18 combines with J gene TRBJ1-3; D may be TRBD1 (6 bases). The CDR3 is made up of 16 amino acids. CDR1 and CDR2 (germline): KGHSH, LQKENI. Deletions cut 3 bases from V and 1 base from J, with 13 bases between. In DNA form, the CDR3 reads TGTGCCAGCTCACCTTCCGGGACACCTTCTGGAAACACCATATATTTT. Translating gives CASSPSGTPSGNTIYF.

V usage is TRBV5-4 and J usage is TRBJ1-2, with D unclear. The V gene's germline CDR1 is SGHNT and CDR2 YYREEE (reference sequence). This CDR3 has 16 amino acids. Trimming took off 1 base at V and 6 bases at J, with 19 bases between the two ends. The CDR3 loop reads CASSLPRTGSGDGYTF. The CDR3 DNA is TGTGCCAGCAGCTTGCCCCGAACGGGGAGTGGGGATGGCTACACCTTC.

The V gene is TRBV19, the J gene TRBJ1-3; the D gene is possibly TRBD1 (5 bases). CDR3 length: 15 amino acids. The germline gives CDR1 LNHDA, CDR2 SQIVND (reference sequence). The germline V and J ends were trimmed by 6 bases and 0 bases, with 12 bases remaining between them. DNA for the CDR3: TGTGCCAGTAGCCCCACAGACAGCTCTGGAAACACCATATATTTT. Its protein is CASSPTDSSGNTIYF.